This section outlines one TCR beta chain sequence together with its context. TCRdb redid the calling of the RT-PCR reads with MiXCR, one entry per CDR3 protein. Of almost 600,000 distinct CDR3 sequences in the sample, approximately 15% were seen once. V shed 6 bases and J shed 7 bases, with 15 bases lying between them. The CDR3 spans 13 residues. This record belongs to a study of response to subunit inactivated influenza vaccine. The TCR originated in a man aged 45 to 65 who received an inactivated influenza vaccine. Sample: PBMCs from blood, taken about 13 days after vaccination. The chain couples TRBV12-3 or TRBV12-4 to TRBJ1-1; D not resolved. CDR3 nucleotides: TGTGCCAGCAGCAAAGGAGGGCTCAATGAAGCTTTCTTT. Protein: CASSKGGLNEAFF.